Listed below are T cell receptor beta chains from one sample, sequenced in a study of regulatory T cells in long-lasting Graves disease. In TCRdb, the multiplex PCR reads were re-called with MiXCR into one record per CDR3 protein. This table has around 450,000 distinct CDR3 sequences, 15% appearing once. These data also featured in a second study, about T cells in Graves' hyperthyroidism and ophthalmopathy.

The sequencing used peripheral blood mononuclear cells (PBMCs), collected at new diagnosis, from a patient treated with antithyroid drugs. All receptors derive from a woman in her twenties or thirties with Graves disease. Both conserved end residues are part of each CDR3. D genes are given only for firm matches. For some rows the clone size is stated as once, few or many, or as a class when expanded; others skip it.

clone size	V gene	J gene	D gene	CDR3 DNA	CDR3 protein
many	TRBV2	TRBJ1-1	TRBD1	TGTGCCAGCAAGGACAGGGGGGCGAACACTGAAGCTTTCTTT	CASKDRGANTEAFF
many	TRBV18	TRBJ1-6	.	TGTGCCAGCTCACCAAGGACGGCCCGGAGTTCACCCCTCCACTTT	CASSPRTARSSPLHF
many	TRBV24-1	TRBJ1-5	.	TGTGCCACCAGTGAGCGGCAGGGAAATCAGCCCCAGCATTTT	CATSERQGNQPQHF
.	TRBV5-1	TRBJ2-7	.	TGCGCCAGCGGAGTGGGTAGCTCCTACGAGCAGTACTTC	CASGVGSSYEQYF
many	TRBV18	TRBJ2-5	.	TGTGCCAGCTCTAGTACTTTACAAGAGACCCAGTACTTC	CASSSTLQETQYF
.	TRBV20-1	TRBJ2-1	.	TGCAGTGCTGTCTTGGGAGGGGGAAAACTCTACAATGAGCAGTTCTTC	CSAVLGGGKLYNEQFF
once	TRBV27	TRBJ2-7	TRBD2	TGTGCCAGCAGTTTAATAGCGGGAGGCACCTACGAGCAGTACTTC	CASSLIAGGTYEQYF
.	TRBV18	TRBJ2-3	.	TGTGCCAGCTCATTGGACAGCGGCGGAGGGAGCACAGATACGCAGTATTTT	CASSLDSGGGSTDTQYF
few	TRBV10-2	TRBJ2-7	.	TGCGCCAGCAGTGTTCAGGGAGTGGGCGAGCAGTACTTC	CASSVQGVGEQYF
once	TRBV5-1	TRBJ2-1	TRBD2	TGCGCCAGCAGCTTGGCCGGGACTAGCGGGAGGAATGAGCAGTTCTTC	CASSLAGTSGRNEQFF
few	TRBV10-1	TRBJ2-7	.	TGCGCCAGCAGTGAGTCTAAGGCCCCAGGGGCCTACGAGCAGTACTTC	CASSESKAPGAYEQYF
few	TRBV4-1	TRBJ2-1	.	TGCGCCAGCAGCCAAGTGGCCTACCACAATGAGCAGTTCTTC	CASSQVAYHNEQFF
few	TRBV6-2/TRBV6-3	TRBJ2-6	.	TGTGCCAGCAGTCCTGACGGGCGGGCCAACGTCCTGACTTTC	CASSPDGRANVLTF
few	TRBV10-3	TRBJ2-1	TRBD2	TGTGCCATCAGCGGGACTTCGGGGGGGGATGAGCAGTTCTTC	CAISGTSGGDEQFF
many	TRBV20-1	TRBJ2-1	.	TGCAGTGCGCCCGGACTACGGCCTGAGCAGTTCTTC	CSAPGLRPEQFF
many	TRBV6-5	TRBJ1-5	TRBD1	TGTGCCAGCAGTTACCAGACAGGGGCCAGCAATCAGCCCCAGCATTTT	CASSYQTGASNQPQHF